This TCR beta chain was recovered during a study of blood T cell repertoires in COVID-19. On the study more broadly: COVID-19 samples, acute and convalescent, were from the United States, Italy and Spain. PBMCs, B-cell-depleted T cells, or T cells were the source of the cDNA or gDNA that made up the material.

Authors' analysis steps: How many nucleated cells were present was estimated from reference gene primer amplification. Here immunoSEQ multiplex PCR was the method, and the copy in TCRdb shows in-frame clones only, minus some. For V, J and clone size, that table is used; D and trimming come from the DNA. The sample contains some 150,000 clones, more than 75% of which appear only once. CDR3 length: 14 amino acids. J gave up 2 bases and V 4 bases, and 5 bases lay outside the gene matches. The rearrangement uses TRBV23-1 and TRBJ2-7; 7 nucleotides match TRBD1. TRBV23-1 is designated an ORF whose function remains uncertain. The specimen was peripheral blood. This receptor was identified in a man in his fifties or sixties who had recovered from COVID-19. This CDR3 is CASSPVDRAYEQYF. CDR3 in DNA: TGCGCCAGCAGTCCGGTAGACAGGGCCTACGAGCAGTACTTC.